The subject of this entry is one T cell receptor beta chain. As yet, its antigen is unknown. After skipping T cell sorting, the authors isolated total RNA from whole blood. The CDR3 length is 15 residues. Germline CDR1 reads SEHNR; CDR2 reads FQNEAQ (reference sequence). The sample belongs to a study of monozygotic twins with inflammatory bowel disease. Study-wide points: Versus healthy twins, IBD patients showed fewer clonotypes shared with others, especially with disease activity.

UMIs with a 6-nucleotide sample barcode were added by template switching. TCRdb reprocessed the 5' RACE reads and reports one entry per CDR3 protein, with no DNA. This sample contains a few hundred thousand distinct CDR3 sequences. Sequences were obtained from blood. The chain is built from TRBV7-9 and TRBJ1-1. This TCR was recovered from a human donor with ulcerative colitis or Crohn's disease, or a healthy co-twin of an affected twin (not recorded which). This CDR3 reads CASSLVGNMNTEAFF.